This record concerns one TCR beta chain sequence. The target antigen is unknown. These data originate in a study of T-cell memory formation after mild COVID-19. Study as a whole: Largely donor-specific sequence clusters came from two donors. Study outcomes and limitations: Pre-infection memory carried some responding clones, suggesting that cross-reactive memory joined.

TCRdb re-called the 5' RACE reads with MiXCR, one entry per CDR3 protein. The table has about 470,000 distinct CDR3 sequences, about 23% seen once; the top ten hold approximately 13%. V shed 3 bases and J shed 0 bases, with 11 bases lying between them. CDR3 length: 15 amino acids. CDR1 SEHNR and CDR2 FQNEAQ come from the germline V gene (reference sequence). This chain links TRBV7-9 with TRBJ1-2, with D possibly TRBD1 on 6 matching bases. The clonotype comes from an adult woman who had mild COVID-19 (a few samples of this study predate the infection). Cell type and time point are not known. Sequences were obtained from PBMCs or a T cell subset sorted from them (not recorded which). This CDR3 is CASSLGQRTNYGYTF. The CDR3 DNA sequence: TGTGCCAGCAGCTTGGGACAACGAACTAACTATGGCTACACCTTC.